The clone carrying this T cell receptor beta chain was seen a single time. Germline lookup yields CDR1 MGHRA and CDR2 YSYEKL. Trimming cost V 1 base and J 5 bases; bases outside gene matches: 4. This CDR3 is built from 15 residues. This entry comes from a study of technical replicates of blood from several donors. Profiled with immunoSEQ multiplex PCR; TCRdb holds only in-frame clones, not every one. The sample includes about 75,000 clones, 90% to 95% of them seen just once. The chain has TRBV4-1 and TRBJ2-1; 8 nucleotides match TRBD2. Sequences were obtained from T cells isolated from PBMCs. The receptor was isolated from a human donor in good health. Some clones in this sample may be carry-over from other donors' samples. Written as DNA, the CDR3 is TGCGCCAGCAGCCAAGCGGGAGGGCCGGACAATGAGCAGTTCTTC. As protein: CASSQAGGPDNEQFF.